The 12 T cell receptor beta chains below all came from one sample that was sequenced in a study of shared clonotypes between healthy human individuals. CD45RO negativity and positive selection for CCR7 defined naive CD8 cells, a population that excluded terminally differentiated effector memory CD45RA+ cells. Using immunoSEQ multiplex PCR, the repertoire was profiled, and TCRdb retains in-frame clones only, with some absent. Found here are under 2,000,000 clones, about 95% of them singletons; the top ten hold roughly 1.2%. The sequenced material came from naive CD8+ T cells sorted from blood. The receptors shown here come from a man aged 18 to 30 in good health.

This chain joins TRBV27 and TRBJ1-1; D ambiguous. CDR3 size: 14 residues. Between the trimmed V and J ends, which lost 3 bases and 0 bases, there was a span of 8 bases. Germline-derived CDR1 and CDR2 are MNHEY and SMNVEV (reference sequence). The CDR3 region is CASSFIGVNTEAFF. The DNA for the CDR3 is TGTGCCAGCAGTTTTATCGGAGTGAACACTGAAGCTTTCTTT.

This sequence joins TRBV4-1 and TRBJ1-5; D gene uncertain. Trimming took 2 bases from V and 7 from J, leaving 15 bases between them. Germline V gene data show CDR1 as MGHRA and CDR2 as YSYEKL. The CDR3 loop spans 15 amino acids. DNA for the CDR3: TGCGCCAGCAGCCAAATAGGTGGCCTCGAGCAGCCCCAGCATTTT. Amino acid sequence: CASSQIGGLEQPQHF.

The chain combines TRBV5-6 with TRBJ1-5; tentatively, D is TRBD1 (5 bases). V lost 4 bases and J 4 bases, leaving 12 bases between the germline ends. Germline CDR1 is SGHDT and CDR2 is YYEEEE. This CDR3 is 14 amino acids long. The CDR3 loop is CASSQGGPNQPQHF. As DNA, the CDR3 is TGTGCCAGCAGCCAGGGTGGCCCAAATCAGCCCCAGCATTTT.

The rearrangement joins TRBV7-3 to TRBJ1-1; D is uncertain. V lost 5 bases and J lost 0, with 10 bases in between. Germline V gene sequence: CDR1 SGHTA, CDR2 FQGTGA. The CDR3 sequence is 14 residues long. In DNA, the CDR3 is TGTGCCAGCAGCCCCGGACCGCTGAACACTGAAGCTTTCTTT. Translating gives CASSPGPLNTEAFF.

CDR3 residues: CASSLSPGTRIYEQYF. The CDR3 DNA reads TGTGCCAGCAGTTTATCCCCCGGGACTCGGATCTACGAGCAGTACTTC. This chain uses TRBV27 with TRBJ2-7; tentative D call: TRBD2 (6 bases). Per germline, CDR1 MNHEY and CDR2 SMNVEV (reference sequence). The CDR3 is 16 residues long. V dropped 0 bases and J dropped 3 bases, with 15 bases sitting between them.

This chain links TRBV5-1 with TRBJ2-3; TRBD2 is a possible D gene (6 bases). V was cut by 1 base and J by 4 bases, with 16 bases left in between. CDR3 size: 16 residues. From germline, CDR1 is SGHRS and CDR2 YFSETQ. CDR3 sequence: CASSLYTGAWSDTQYF. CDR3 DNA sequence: TGCGCCAGCAGCTTGTATACGGGAGCTTGGTCAGATACGCAGTATTTT.

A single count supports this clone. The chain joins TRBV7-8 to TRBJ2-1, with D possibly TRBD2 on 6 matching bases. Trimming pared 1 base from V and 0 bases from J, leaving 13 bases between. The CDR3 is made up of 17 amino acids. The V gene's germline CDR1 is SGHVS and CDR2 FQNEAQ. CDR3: CASSLELAESSYNEQFF. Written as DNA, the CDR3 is TGTGCCAGCAGCTTAGAATTAGCGGAGAGCTCCTACAATGAGCAGTTCTTC.

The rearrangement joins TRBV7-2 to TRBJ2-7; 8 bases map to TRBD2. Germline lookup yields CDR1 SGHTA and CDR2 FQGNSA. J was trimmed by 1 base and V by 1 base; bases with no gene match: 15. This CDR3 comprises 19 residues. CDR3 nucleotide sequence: TGTGCCAGCAGCTTAGGTGTCGAGCGGGAGTCTTCGGGGTCCTACGAGCAGTACTTC. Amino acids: CASSLGVERESSGSYEQYF.

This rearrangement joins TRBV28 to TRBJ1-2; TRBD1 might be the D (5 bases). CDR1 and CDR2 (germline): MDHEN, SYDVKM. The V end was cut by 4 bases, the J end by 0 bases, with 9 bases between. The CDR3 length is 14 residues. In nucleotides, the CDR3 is TGTGCCAGCAGTTATGGGGCCTCTAACTATGGCTACACCTTC. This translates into CASSYGASNYGYTF.

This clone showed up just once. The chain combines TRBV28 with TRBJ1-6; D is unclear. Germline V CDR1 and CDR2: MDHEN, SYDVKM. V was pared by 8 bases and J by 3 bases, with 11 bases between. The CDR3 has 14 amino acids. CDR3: CASARAFYNSPLHF. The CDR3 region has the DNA TGTGCCAGCGCTAGGGCCTTCTATAATTCACCCCTCCACTTT.

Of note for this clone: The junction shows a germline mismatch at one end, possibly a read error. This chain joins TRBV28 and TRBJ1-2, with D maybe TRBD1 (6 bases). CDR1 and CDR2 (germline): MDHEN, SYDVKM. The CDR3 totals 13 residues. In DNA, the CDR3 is TGTGCCAGCGGATACCACCGGGACACCCCCCTCTCCTTC. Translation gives CASGYHRDTPLSF.

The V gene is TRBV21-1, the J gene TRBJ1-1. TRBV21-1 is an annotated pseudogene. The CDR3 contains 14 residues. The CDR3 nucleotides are TGTGCCAGCAGCAAAGAGAAGGGTTTCCGTGGAGCTTTCTTT. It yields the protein CASSKEKGFRGAFF.